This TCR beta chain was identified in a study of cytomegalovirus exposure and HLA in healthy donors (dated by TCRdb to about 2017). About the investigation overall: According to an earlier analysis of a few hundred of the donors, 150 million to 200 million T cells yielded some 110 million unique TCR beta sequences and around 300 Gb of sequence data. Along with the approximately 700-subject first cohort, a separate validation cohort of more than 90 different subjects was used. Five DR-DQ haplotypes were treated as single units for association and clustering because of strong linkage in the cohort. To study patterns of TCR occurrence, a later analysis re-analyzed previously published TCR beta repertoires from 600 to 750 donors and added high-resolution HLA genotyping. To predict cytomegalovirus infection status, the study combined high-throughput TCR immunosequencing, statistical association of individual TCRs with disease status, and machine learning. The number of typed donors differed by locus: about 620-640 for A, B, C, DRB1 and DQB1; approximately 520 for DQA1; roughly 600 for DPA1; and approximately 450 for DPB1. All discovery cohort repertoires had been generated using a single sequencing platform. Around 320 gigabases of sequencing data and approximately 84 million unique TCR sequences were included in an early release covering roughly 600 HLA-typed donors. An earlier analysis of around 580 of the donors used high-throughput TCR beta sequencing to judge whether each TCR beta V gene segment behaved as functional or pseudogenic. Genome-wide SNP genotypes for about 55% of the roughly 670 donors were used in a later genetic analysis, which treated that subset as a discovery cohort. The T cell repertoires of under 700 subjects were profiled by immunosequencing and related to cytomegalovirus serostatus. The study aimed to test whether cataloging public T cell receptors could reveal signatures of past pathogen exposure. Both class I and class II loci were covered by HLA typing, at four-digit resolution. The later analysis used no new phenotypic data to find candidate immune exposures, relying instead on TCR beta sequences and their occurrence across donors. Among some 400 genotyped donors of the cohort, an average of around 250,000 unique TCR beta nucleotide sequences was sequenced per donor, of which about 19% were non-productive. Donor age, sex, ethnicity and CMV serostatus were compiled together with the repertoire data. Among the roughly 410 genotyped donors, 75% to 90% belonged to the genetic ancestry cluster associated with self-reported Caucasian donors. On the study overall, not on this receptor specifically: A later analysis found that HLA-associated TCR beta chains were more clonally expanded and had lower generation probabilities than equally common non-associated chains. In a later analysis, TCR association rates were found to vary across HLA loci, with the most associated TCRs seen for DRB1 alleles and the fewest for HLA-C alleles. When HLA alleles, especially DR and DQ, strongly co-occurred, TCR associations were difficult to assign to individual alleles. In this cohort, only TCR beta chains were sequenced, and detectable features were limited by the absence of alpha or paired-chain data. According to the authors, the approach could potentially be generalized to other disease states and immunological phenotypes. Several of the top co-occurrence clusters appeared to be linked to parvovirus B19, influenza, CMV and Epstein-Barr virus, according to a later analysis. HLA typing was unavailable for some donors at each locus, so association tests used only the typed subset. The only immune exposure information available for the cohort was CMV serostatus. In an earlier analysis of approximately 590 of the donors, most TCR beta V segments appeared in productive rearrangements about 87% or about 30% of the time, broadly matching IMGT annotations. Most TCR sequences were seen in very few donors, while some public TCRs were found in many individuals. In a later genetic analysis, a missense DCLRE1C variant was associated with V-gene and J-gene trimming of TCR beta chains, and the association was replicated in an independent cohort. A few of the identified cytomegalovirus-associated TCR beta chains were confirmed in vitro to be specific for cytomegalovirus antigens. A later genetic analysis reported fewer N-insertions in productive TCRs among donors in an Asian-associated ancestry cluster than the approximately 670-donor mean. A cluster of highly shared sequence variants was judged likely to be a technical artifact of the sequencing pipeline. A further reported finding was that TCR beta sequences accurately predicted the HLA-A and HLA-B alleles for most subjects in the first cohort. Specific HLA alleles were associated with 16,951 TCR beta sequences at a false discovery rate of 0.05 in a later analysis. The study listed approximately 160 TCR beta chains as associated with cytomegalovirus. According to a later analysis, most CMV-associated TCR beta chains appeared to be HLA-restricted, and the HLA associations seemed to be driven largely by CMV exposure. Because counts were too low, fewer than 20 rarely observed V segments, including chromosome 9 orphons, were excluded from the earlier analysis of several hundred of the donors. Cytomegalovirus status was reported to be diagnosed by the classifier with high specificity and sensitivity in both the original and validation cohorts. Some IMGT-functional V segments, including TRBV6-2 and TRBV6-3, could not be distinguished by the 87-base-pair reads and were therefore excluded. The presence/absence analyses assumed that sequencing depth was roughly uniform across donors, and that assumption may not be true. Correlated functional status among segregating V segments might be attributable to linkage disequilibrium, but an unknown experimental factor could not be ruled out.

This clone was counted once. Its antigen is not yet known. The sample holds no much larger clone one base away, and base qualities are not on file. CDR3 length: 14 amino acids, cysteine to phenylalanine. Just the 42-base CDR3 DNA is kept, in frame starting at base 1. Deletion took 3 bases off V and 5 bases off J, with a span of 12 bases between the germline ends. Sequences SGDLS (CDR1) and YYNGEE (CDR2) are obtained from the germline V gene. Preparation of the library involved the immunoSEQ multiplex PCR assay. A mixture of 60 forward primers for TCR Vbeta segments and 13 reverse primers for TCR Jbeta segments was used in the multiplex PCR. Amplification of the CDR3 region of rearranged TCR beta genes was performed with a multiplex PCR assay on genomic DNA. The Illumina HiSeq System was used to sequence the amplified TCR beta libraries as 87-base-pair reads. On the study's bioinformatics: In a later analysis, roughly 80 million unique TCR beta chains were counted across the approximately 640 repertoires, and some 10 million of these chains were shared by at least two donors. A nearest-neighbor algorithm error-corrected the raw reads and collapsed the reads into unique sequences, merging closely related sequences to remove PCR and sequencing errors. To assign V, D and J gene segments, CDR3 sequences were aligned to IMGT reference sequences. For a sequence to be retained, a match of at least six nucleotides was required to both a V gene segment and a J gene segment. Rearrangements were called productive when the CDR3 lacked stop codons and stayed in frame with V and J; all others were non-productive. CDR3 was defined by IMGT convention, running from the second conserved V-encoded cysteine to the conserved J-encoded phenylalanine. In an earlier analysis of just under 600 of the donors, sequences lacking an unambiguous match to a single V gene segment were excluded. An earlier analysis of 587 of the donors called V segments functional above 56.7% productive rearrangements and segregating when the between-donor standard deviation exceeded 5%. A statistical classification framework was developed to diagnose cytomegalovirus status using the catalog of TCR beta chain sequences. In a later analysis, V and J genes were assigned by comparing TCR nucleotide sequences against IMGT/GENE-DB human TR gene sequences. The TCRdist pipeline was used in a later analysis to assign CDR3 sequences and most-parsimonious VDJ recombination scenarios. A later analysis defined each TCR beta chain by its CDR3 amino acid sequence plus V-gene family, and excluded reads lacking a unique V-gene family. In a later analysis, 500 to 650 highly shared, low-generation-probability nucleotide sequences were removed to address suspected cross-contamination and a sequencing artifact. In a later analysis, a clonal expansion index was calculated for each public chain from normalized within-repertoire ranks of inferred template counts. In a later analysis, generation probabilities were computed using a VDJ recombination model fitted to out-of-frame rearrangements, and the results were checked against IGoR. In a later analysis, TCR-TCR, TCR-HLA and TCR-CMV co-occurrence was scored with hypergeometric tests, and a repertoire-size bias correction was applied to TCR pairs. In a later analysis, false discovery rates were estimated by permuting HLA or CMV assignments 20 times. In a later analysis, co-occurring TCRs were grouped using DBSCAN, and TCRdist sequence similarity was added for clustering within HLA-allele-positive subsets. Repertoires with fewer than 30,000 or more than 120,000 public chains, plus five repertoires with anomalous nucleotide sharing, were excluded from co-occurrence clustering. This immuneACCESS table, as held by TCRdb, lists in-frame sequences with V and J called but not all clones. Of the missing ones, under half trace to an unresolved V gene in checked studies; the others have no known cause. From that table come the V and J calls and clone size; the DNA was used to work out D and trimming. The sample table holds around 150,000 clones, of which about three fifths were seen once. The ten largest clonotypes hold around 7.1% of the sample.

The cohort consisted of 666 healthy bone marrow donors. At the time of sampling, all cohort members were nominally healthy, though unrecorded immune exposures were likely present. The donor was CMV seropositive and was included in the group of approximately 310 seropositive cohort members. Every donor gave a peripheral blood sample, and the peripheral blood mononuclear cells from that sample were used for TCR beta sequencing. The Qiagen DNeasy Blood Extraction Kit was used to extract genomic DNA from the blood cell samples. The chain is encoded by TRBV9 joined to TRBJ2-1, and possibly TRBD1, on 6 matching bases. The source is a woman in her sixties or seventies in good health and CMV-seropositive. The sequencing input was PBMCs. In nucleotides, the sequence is TGTGCCAGCAGCGCGGGACAACTCAACAATGAGCAGTTCTTC. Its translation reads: CASSAGQLNNEQFF.